This T cell receptor (beta chain) emerged from a study of T cells after yellow fever vaccination. There are a few counts of this clonotype. In germline, CDR1 is SGHTA, CDR2 FQGNSA. The CDR3 length is 17 residues. The junction had 12 bases not matched to a gene; V was cut back by 6 bases and J by 6 bases. In TCRdb, the 5' RACE reads were re-called with MiXCR into one record per CDR3 protein. The repertoire holds 400,000 or so distinct CDR3 sequences, with more than 5.5% as singletons. Source: PBMCs, taken 5 days after the yellow fever booster vaccination. This TCR derives from a man aged 25-45 years who received the YFV17D yellow fever vaccine. This chain connects TRBV7-2 to TRBJ2-7, with 15 bases fitting TRBD2. The CDR3 DNA follows: TGTGCCAGCAGACTCTCCGGGACTAGCGGGAGGTCGGGCGAGCAGTACTTC. Residues: CASRLSGTSGRSGEQYF.